The 20 T cell receptor beta chains below come from one sample, sequenced in a study of T cell responses to AZD1222 COVID-19 vaccine. Profiled with immunoSEQ multiplex PCR; TCRdb holds only in-frame clones, not every one. This table holds under 200,000 clones, 94% found once. The source material was peripheral blood, sampled on day 0 of AZD1222 vaccination. The receptors here all came from an adult in good health.

V usage is TRBV9 and J usage is TRBJ2-2; 11 bases align to TRBD1. Unmatched junction bases numbered 8, after V lost 6 bases and J lost 4 bases. The germline V gene encodes CDR1 SGDLS and CDR2 YYNGEE. There are 16 residues in the CDR3. The CDR3 loop reads CASTPRGTGGTGELFF. CDR3 DNA: TGTGCCAGCACACCGAGGGGGACAGGGGGCACCGGGGAGCTGTTTTTT. Full variable domain (missing parts from reference TRBV9 and TRBJ2-2): DSGVTQTPKHLITATGQRVTLRCSPRSGDLSVYWYQQSLDQGLQFLIQYYNGEERAKGNILERFSAQQFPDLHSELNLSSLELGDSALYFCASTPRGTGGTGELFFGEGSRLTVL.

The genes are TRBV25-1 and TRBJ1-4, with D perhaps matching TRBD1 (5 bases). CDR3 length equals 14 residues. The V gene's germline CDR1 is MGHDK and CDR2 SYGVNS. Trimming shortened V by 0 bases and J by 11 bases, and 13 bases separated the two germline ends. This CDR3 is CASSEYGIKGKLFF. Here the CDR3 DNA reads TGTGCCAGCAGTGAATATGGGATCAAGGGGAAACTGTTTTTT.

The rearrangement uses TRBV3-1 (or the pseudogene TRBV3-2) and TRBJ1-5, with D possibly TRBD1 on 5 matching bases. Trimming removed 4 bases from V and 3 bases from J, with 13 bases in between. The length of the CDR3 is 15 residues. Germline V gene lookup returns CDR1 LGHDT and CDR2 YNNKEL (reference sequence). The DNA of the CDR3 is TGTGCCAGCAGCCTAAGTTTAGGGGTCAATCAGCCCCAGCATTTT. Amino acid sequence: CASSLSLGVNQPQHF.

The chain carries TRBV5-5 and TRBJ1-3; possible D gene TRBD1, 5 bases. The CDR3 totals 13 residues. Trimming shortened V by 4 bases and J by 3 bases, and 8 bases separated the two germline ends. Germline CDR1 and CDR2: SGHKS and YYEKEE (reference sequence). CDR3 loop: CASSGGDGNTIYF. The CDR3, as DNA: TGTGCCAGCAGCGGGGGGGATGGAAACACCATATATTTT. Based on the CDR3 plus reference TRBV5-5 and TRBJ1-3, the full variable domain is DAGVTQSPTHLIKTRGQQVTLRCSPISGHKSVSWYQQVLGQGPQFIFQYYEKEERGRGNFPDRFSARQFPNYSSELNVNALLLGDSALYLCASSGGDGNTIYFGEGSWLTVV.

The V and J genes are TRBV25-1 and TRBJ2-6, with a possible D match to TRBD2 (6 bases). This CDR3 spans 17 amino acids. V lost 3 bases, J lost 4 bases, and 16 bases lay in between. Germline assignment: CDR1 MGHDK and CDR2 SYGVNS. CDR3 in DNA: TGTGCCAGCAGTGAGGGGCGGGAAGTCGACGGGGCCAACGTCCTGACTTTC. It encodes CASSEGREVDGANVLTF.

This sequence joins TRBV2 and TRBJ1-2; no clear D. V was trimmed by 3 bases and J by 0 bases, leaving 5 bases between them. This CDR3 spans 13 amino acids. Germline loops: CDR1 SNHLY, CDR2 FYNNEI. The CDR3 loop reads CASSEMANYGYTF. DNA of the CDR3: TGTGCCAGCAGTGAGATGGCTAACTATGGCTACACCTTC.

The chain has TRBV30 and TRBJ1-4; D ambiguous. Per germline, CDR1 GTSNPN and CDR2 SVGIG (reference sequence). The CDR3 is 13 amino acids. V was clipped by 1 base and J by 3 bases, with 6 bases between them. The CDR3 bases are TGTGCCTGGAGTGACGGACCTAATGAAAAACTGTTTTTT. This codes for CAWSDGPNEKLFF.

The V call is TRBV27, the J call TRBJ1-3, with unresolved D. CDR3 length equals 13 residues. Germline values: CDR1 MNHEY, CDR2 SMNVEV (reference sequence). V gave up 4 bases and J gave up 3 bases, with 7 bases separating them. The CDR3 reads CASSWNLGNTIYF. CDR3 DNA sequence: TGTGCCAGCAGTTGGAACCTTGGAAACACCATATATTTT.

The gene calls are TRBV7-8 and TRBJ1-5; perhaps TRBD1 as D (6 bases). Germline lookup yields CDR1 SGHVS and CDR2 FQNEAQ. The CDR3 sequence is 15 residues long. Trimming pared 4 bases from V and 7 bases from J, leaving 17 bases between. The CDR3 nucleotides are TGTGCCAGCAGCTCCCGGGGTGGGGGGCGGCAGCCCCAGCATTTT. Translated: CASSSRGGGRQPQHF.

This sequence joins TRBV29-1 and TRBJ2-3; D remains unclear. In germline, CDR1 is SQVTM, CDR2 ANQGSEA. The V and J ends lost 6 bases and 2 bases respectively, with 12 bases between them. CDR3 size: 13 residues. CDR3 nucleotides: TGCAGCGTCAGGTACCCCTTCACAGATACGCAGTATTTT. Its translation is CSVRYPFTDTQYF.

V is TRBV4-2 and J is TRBJ2-1, with 8 bases aligning to TRBD2. The V gene end was trimmed by 0 bases and the J gene end by 8 bases; junction bases not matched to a gene: 6. The length of the CDR3 is 15 residues. Germline CDR1 reads LGHNA; CDR2 reads YNFKEQ. The CDR3 reads CASSQEVSGDDEQFF. DNA of the CDR3: TGTGCCAGCAGCCAAGAGGTTAGCGGGGACGATGAGCAGTTCTTC.

The CDR3, as DNA: TGTGCCAGCAGCTTAGGCGGGACCCACTCCTACAATGAGCAGTTCTTC. It yields the protein CASSLGGTHSYNEQFF. V usage is TRBV7-2 and J usage is TRBJ2-1; the D gene is possibly TRBD2 (6 bases). V shed 1 base and J shed 0 bases, with 10 bases lying between them. The CDR3 contains 16 residues. The germline V gene encodes CDR1 SGHTA and CDR2 FQGNSA. Based on the CDR3 plus reference TRBV7-2 and TRBJ2-1, the full variable domain is GAGVSQSPSNKVTEKGKDVELRCDPISGHTALYWYRQSLGQGLEFLIYFQGNSAPDKSGLPSDRFSAERTGGSVSTLTIQRTQQEDSAVYLCASSLGGTHSYNEQFFGPGTRLTVL.

This sequence joins TRBV5-1 and TRBJ1-1; possibly TRBD1 for D (5 bases). The CDR3 consists of 15 residues. CDR1 is SGHRS and CDR2 is YFSETQ in the germline V gene. Trimming left V 0 bases short and J 5 bases short, with 14 bases between. DNA for the CDR3: TGCGCCAGCAGCTTGGGCCAGGGTGCAGTGACTGAAGCTTTCTTT. Its translation is CASSLGQGAVTEAFF.

The chain joins TRBV10-2 to TRBJ1-1; no firm D call. The germline V gene has CDR1 WSHSY and CDR2 SAAADI. Between the trimmed V and J ends, which lost 4 bases and 7 bases, there was a span of 16 bases. The CDR3 is made up of 14 amino acids. CDR3 sequence (DNA): TGCGCCAGCAGTGGGTCGCTCAGCTGGGGTGAAGCTTTCTTT. Translated, it gives CASSGSLSWGEAFF.

CDR3 protein: CASSVQGRGEQFF. The CDR3 DNA reads as TGTGCCAGCAGCGTGCAGGGACGGGGTGAGCAGTTCTTC. The V call is TRBV11-3, the J call TRBJ2-1, with D perhaps matching TRBD1 or TRBD2 (5 bases each). The CDR3 is made up of 13 amino acids. The V end was cut by 5 bases, the J end by 9 bases, with 14 bases between. Looked up from germline, CDR1 is SGHNT and CDR2 is YENEEA.

The V gene is TRBV28, the J gene TRBJ2-1; D might be TRBD1 or TRBD2, each matching 5 bases. CDR1 is MDHEN, CDR2 SYDVKM, per germline. Trimming left V 6 bases short and J 7 bases short, with 22 bases between. The CDR3 runs 16 residues. CDR3 sequence: CASSPGSPFPLNEQFF. Here the CDR3 DNA reads TGTGCCAGCAGCCCAGGGAGCCCTTTTCCCCTAAATGAGCAGTTCTTC.

The CDR3 is CASSLFDGDGYTF. For the CDR3, the DNA is TGTGCCAGCAGCTTATTTGACGGGGATGGCTACACCTTC. The rearrangement links TRBV7-9 to TRBJ1-2, with D unclear. V gave up 2 bases and J gave up 6 bases, with 10 bases separating them. The CDR3 totals 13 residues. Germline V gene data show CDR1 as SEHNR and CDR2 as FQNEAQ (reference sequence).

This CDR3 reads CASSPTGNPYNSPLHF. The CDR3 coding sequence is TGTGCCAGCAGTCCGACAGGGAATCCCTATAATTCACCCCTCCACTTT. This chain joins TRBV2 and TRBJ1-6; 7 nucleotides match TRBD1. The V gene end was trimmed by 5 bases and the J gene end by 2 bases; junction bases not matched to a gene: 6. The CDR3 totals 16 residues. The V gene's germline CDR1 is SNHLY and CDR2 FYNNEI.

The chain uses TRBV19 and TRBJ2-3; D could derive from TRBD1 or TRBD2 (6 bases each). Trimming stripped 9 bases from V and 6 bases from J, with 19 bases between. The CDR3 spans 14 residues. Germline V gives CDR1 LNHDA, CDR2 SQIVND (reference sequence). The CDR3 protein is CASSIGGRGDTQYF. In DNA form, the CDR3 reads TGTGCCAGCTCTATTGGGGGCCGGGGGGATACGCAGTATTTT.

V is TRBV6-1 and J is TRBJ1-5; no clear D. The CDR3 contains 14 residues. Between the trimmed V and J ends, which lost 2 bases and 6 bases, there was a span of 11 bases. Germline V gene lookup returns CDR1 MNHNS and CDR2 SASEGT. The CDR3 sequence is CASSESALGQPQHF. The CDR3 bases are TGTGCCAGCAGTGAAAGTGCTTTGGGTCAGCCCCAGCATTTT.